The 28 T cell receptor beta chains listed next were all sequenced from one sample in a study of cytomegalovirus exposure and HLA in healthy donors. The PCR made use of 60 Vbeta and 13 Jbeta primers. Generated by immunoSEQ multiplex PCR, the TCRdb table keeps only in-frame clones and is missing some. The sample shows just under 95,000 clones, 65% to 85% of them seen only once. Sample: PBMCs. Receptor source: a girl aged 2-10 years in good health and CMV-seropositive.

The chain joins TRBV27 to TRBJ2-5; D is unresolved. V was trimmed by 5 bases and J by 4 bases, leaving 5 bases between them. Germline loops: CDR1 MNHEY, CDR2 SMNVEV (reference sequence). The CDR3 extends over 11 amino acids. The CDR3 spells CASSPSETQYF. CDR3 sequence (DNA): TGTGCCAGCAGTCCCTCAGAGACCCAGTACTTC.

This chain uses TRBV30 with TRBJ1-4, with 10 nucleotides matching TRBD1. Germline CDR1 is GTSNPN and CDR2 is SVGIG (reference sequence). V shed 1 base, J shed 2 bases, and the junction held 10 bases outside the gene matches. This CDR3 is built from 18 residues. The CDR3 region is CAWSGGTGVFETNEKLFF. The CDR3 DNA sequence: TGTGCCTGGAGTGGCGGGACAGGGGTTTTTGAGACTAATGAAAAACTGTTTTTT.

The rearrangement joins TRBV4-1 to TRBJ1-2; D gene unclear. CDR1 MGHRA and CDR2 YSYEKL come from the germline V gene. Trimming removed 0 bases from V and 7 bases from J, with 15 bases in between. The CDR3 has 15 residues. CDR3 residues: CASSQDFGGILGYTF. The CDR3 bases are TGCGCCAGCAGCCAAGATTTCGGCGGGATTCTTGGCTACACCTTC.

The DNA of the CDR3 is TGCGCCAGCAGCCGAGCGACTAGCGGGTCAGCCCACGAGCAGTACTTC. It codes for CASSRATSGSAHEQYF. V gene TRBV4-1 combines with J gene TRBJ2-7; 10 bases line up with TRBD2. Germline trimming cut 4 bases from V and 5 bases from J; bases unmatched to any gene: 11. Germline assignment: CDR1 MGHRA and CDR2 YSYEKL. This CDR3 is built from 16 residues.

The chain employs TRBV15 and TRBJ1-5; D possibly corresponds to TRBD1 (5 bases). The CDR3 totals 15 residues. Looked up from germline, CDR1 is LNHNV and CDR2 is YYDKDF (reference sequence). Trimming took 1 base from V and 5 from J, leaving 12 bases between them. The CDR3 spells CATSRAGVGDQPQHF. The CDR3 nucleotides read TGTGCCACCAGCAGAGCGGGGGTAGGGGATCAGCCCCAGCATTTT.

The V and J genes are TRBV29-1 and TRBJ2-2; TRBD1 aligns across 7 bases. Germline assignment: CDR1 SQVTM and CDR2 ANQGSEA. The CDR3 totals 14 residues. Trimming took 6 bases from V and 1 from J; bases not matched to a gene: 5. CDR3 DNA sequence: TGCAGCGTCCTCCGGGACAGGAACACCGGGGAGCTGTTTTTT. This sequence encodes CSVLRDRNTGELFF.

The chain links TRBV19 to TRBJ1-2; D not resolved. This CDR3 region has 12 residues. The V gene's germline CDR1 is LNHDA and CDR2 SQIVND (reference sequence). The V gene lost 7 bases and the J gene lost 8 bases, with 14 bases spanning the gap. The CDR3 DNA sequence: TGTGCCAGTAAACCCGAGGGAGTGGGCTACACCTTC. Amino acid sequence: CASKPEGVGYTF.

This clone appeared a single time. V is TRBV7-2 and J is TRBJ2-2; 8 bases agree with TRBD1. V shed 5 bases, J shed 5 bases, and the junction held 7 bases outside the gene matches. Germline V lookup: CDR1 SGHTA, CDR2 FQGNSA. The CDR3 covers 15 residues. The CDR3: CASSLNRGFTGELFF. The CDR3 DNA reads TGTGCCAGCAGCCTAAACAGGGGGTTTACCGGGGAGCTGTTTTTT. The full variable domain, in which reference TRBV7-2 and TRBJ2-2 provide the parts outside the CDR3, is GAGVSQSPSNKVTEKGKDVELRCDPISGHTALYWYRQSLGQGLEFLIYFQGNSAPDKSGLPSDRFSAERTGGSVSTLTIQRTQQEDSAVYLCASSLNRGFTGELFFGEGSRLTVL.

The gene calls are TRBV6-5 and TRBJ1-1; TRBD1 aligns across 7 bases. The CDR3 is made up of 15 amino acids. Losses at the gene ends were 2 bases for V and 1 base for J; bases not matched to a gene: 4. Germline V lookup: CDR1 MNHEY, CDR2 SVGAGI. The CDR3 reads CASSYRRQGNTEAFF. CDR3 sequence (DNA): TGTGCCAGCAGTTACCGTCGACAGGGGAACACTGAAGCTTTCTTT.

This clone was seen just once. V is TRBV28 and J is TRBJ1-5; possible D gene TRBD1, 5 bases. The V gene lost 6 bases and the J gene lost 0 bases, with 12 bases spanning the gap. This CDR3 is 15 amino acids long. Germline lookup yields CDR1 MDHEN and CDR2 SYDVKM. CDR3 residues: CASSPGGRSNQPQHF. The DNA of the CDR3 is TGTGCCAGCAGCCCCGGGGGACGTAGCAATCAGCCCCAGCATTTT.

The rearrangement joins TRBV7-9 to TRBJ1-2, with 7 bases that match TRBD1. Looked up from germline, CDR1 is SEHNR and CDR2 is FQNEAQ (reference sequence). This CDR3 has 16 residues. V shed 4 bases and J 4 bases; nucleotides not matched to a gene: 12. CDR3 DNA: TGTGCCAGCAGCTCGGCAGAGTCGGGACAGACCTATGGCTACACCTTC. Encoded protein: CASSSAESGQTYGYTF.

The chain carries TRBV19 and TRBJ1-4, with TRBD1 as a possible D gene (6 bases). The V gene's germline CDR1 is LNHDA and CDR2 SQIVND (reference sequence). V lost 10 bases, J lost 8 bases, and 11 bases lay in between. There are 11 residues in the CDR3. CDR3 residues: CATGGGEKLFF. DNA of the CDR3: TGTGCCACGGGGGGCGGGGAAAAACTGTTTTTT.

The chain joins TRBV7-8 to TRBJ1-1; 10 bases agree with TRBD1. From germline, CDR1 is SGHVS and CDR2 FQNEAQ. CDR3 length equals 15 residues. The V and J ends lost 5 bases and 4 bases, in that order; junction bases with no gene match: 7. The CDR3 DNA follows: TGTGCCAGCAGCAAAGGCCGGGACAGGGGCACTGAAGCTTTCTTT. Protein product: CASSKGRDRGTEAFF.

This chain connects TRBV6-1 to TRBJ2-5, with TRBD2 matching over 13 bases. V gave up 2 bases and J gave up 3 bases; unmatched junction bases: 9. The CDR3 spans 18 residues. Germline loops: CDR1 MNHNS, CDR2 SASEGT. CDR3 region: CASSEIAGLAGVKETQYF. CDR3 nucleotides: TGTGCCAGCAGTGAAATAGCCGGACTAGCGGGAGTTAAAGAGACCCAGTACTTC.

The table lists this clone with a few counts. CDR3 loop: CASTMADQPQHF. Written as DNA, the CDR3 is TGTGCCAGTACAATGGCCGATCAGCCCCAGCATTTT. The gene calls are TRBV2 and TRBJ1-5; D remains ambiguous. The length of the CDR3 is 12 residues. V was clipped by 9 bases and J by 5 bases, with 11 bases between them. Germline V lookup: CDR1 SNHLY, CDR2 FYNNEI.

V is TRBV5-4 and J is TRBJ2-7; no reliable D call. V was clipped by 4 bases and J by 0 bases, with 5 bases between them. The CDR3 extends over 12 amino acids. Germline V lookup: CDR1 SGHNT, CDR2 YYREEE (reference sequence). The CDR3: CASSMSSYEQYF. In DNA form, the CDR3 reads TGTGCCAGCAGCATGAGCTCCTACGAGCAGTACTTC. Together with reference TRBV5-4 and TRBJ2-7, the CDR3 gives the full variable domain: ETGVTQSPTHLIKTRGQQVTLRCSSQSGHNTVSWYQQALGQGPQFIFQYYREEENGRGNFPPRFSGLQFPNYSSELNVNALELDDSALYLCASSMSSYEQYFGPGTRLTVT.

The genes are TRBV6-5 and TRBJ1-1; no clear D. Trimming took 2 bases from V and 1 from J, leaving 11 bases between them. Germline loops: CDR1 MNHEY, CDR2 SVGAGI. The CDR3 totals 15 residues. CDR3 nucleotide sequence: TGTGCCAGCAGTTACGGGCCAGACGAGAACACTGAAGCTTTCTTT. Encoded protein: CASSYGPDENTEAFF.

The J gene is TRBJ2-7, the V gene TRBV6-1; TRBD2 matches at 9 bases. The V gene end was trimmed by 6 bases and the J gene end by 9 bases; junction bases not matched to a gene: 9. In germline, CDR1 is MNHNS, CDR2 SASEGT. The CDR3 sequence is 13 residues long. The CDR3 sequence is CASRVAGALGQYF. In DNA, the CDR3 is TGTGCCAGCAGAGTAGCGGGAGCCCTAGGGCAGTACTTC.

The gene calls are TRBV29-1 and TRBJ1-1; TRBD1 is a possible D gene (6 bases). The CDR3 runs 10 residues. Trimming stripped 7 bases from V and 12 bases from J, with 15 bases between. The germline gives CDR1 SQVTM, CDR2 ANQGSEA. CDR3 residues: CSAGEGDPFF. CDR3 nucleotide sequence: TGCAGCGCCGGGGAGGGGGACCCTTTCTTT. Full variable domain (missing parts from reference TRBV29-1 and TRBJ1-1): SAVISQKPSRDICQRGTSLTIQCQVDSQVTMMFWYRQQPGQSLTLIATANQGSEATYESGFVIDKFPISRPNLTFSTLTVSNMSPEDSSIYLCSAGEGDPFFGQGTRLTVV.

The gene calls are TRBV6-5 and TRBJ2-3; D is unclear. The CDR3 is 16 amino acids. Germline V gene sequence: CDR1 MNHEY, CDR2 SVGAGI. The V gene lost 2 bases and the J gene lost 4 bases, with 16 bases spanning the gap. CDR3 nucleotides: TGTGCCAGCAGTTACGAAAGGTCCGGGTATTCAGATACGCAGTATTTT. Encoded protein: CASSYERSGYSDTQYF.

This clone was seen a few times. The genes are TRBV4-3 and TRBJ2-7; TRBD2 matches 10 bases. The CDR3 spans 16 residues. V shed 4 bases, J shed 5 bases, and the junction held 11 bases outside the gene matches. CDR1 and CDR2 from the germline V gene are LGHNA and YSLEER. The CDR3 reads CASSPQWASGSHEQYF. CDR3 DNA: TGCGCCAGCAGCCCCCAGTGGGCTAGCGGGAGCCACGAGCAGTACTTC.

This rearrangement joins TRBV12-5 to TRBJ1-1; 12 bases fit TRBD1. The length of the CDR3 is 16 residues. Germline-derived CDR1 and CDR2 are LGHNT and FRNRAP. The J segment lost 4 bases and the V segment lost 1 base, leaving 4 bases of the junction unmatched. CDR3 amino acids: CASGLGRGQGATEAFF. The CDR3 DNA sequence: TGTGCTAGTGGTTTGGGTAGGGGACAGGGGGCCACTGAAGCTTTCTTT. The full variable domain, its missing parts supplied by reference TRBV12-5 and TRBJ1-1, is DARVTQTPRHKVTEMGQEVTMRCQPILGHNTVFWYRQTMMQGLELLAYFRNRAPLDDSGMPKDRFSAEMPDATLATLKIQPSEPRDSAVYFCASGLGRGQGATEAFFGQGTRLTVV.

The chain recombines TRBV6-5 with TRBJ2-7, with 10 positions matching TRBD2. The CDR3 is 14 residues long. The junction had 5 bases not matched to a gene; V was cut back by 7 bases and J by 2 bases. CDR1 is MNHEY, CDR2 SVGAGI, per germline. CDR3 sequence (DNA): TGTGCCAGCACGAGAGGACTAGCGGCCTACGAGCAGTACTTC. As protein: CASTRGLAAYEQYF.

The CDR3 sequence is CASSLGTANTEAFF. The CDR3 DNA follows: TGTGCCAGCAGCCTTGGGACAGCGAACACTGAAGCTTTCTTT. The chain combines TRBV27 with TRBJ1-1; 7 bases map to TRBD1. CDR3 length: 14 amino acids. After removal of 6 bases from V and 1 base from J, the junction contained 5 bases not matched to a gene. Germline lookup yields CDR1 MNHEY and CDR2 SMNVEV (reference sequence).

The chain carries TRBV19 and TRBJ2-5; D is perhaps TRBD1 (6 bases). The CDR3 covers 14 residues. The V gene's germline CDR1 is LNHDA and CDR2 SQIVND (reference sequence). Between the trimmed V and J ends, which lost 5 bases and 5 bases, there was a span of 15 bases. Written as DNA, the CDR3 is TGTGCCAGTAGTGAATTGGGGGCCGGGGAGACCCAGTACTTC. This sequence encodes CASSELGAGETQYF.

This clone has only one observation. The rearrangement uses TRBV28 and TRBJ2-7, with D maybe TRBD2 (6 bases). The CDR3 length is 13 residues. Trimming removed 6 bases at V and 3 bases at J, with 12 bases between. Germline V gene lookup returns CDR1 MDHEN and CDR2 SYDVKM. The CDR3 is CASRTSKLYEQYF. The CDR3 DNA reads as TGTGCCAGCAGGACTAGTAAACTCTACGAGCAGTACTTC.

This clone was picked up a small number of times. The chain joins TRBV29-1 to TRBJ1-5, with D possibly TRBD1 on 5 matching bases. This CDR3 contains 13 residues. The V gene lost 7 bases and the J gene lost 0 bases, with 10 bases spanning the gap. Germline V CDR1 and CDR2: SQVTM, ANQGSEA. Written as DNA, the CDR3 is TGCAGCGCAGGGTACAATAGCAATCAGCCCCAGCATTTT. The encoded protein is CSAGYNSNQPQHF. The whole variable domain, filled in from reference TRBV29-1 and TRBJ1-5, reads SAVISQKPSRDICQRGTSLTIQCQVDSQVTMMFWYRQQPGQSLTLIATANQGSEATYESGFVIDKFPISRPNLTFSTLTVSNMSPEDSSIYLCSAGYNSNQPQHFGDGTRLSIL.

The CDR3 sequence is CASSVGGGFTGELFF. CDR3 nucleotides: TGTGCCAGCAGCGTAGGAGGAGGGTTCACCGGGGAGCTGTTTTTT. V usage is TRBV9 and J usage is TRBJ2-2; TRBD2 might be the D (6 bases). V was shortened by 0 bases and J by 4 bases, with 10 bases between the two germline ends. The CDR3 covers 15 residues. Germline CDR1 is SGDLS and CDR2 is YYNGEE.